This passage covers 3 T cell receptor beta chains from one sample sequenced in a study of blood T cell repertoires in COVID-19. Clones were read by immunoSEQ multiplex PCR, and TCRdb kept only the in-frame ones, dropping some. The sample consists of approximately 110,000 clones, approximately 81% of them appearing once. The sequenced material came from peripheral blood. These receptor sequences come from a man over 45 with acute or convalescent COVID-19.

This clone occurred a few times. The chain employs TRBV19 and TRBJ2-7; weak D call: TRBD1 (6 bases). Germline V gene data show CDR1 as LNHDA and CDR2 as SQIVND (reference sequence). V lost 6 bases and J lost 7, with 13 bases in between. This CDR3 has 12 amino acids. This CDR3 is CASSPLRGEQYF. DNA of the CDR3: TGTGCCAGTAGCCCTCTGAGGGGGGAGCAGTACTTC.

This clone was seen repeatedly, ten times or more. This chain uses TRBV9 with TRBJ2-3; the match to TRBD2 covers 13 bases. The germline V gene encodes CDR1 SGDLS and CDR2 YYNGEE. This CDR3 contains 18 residues. V shed 3 bases and J 0 bases; nucleotides not matched to a gene: 7. In DNA form, the CDR3 reads TGTGCCAGCAGCGCCCCGACTAGCGGGGGGACTAGCACAGATACGCAGTATTTT. This sequence encodes CASSAPTSGGTSTDTQYF. The complete variable domain, with remaining parts taken from reference TRBV9 and TRBJ2-3, reads DSGVTQTPKHLITATGQRVTLRCSPRSGDLSVYWYQQSLDQGLQFLIQYYNGEERAKGNILERFSAQQFPDLHSELNLSSLELGDSALYFCASSAPTSGGTSTDTQYFGPGTRLTVL.

The chain employs TRBV5-4 and TRBJ2-2; 15 bases match TRBD2. CDR1 and CDR2 from the germline V gene are SGHNT and YYREEE (reference sequence). J gave up 5 bases and V 4 bases, and 6 bases lay outside the gene matches. This CDR3 is 17 amino acids long. This CDR3 reads CASSDGLAGGRTGELFF. CDR3 DNA: TGTGCCAGCAGCGACGGACTAGCGGGGGGGCGAACCGGGGAGCTGTTTTTT.